This paragraph reports one T cell receptor beta chain. The antigen is not known. Other DNA sequences in the same sample also yield this CDR3. The protocol was immunoSEQ multiplex PCR, while the TCRdb copy is restricted to in-frame clones and leaves out a portion. The table records around 20,000 clones, 75% to 95% of them present only once. The CDR3 has 13 amino acids. Germline CDR1 SGHAT, CDR2 FQNNGV. Trimming cost V 2 bases and J 6 bases, with 10 bases left between them. The sample comes from a study of T cell repertoires and Cas9 in healthy adults. Study as a whole: Characterization of SpCas9-reactive CD4 and CD8 T cells covered multi-effector potency, cytotoxicity and lineage. Findings of the study overall: In vitro, SpCas9-reactive Tregs were reported to curb effector T cell proliferation and function.

The clonotype comes from a human donor in good health. Sequenced input: CD4+ effector T cells (CD127+, CD25-, CD137-, CD154-) from PBMCs; culture status not recorded. The chain links TRBV11-2 to TRBJ1-2, with D perhaps TRBD1 (5 bases). The CDR3 DNA sequence: TGTGCCAGCAGCTTATCAGGGTTCGATGGCTACACCTTC. Its translation: CASSLSGFDGYTF.